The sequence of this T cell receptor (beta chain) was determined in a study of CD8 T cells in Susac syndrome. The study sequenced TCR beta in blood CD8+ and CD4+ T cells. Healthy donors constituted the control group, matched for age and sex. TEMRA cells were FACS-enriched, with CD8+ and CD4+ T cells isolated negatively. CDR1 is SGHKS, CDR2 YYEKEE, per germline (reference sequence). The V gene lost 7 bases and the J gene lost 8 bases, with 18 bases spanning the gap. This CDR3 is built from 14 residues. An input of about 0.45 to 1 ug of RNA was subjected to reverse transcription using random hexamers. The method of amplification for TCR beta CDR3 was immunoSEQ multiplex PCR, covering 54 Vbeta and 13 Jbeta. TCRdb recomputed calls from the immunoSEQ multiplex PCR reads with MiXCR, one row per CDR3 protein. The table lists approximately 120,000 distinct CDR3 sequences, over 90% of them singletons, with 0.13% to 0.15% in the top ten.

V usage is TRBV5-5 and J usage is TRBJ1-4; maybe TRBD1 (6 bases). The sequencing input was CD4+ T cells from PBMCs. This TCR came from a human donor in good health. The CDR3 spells CASRRRGAGEKLFF. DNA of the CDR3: TGTGCCAGCCGCCGGCGGGGGGCGGGGGAAAAACTGTTTTTT.